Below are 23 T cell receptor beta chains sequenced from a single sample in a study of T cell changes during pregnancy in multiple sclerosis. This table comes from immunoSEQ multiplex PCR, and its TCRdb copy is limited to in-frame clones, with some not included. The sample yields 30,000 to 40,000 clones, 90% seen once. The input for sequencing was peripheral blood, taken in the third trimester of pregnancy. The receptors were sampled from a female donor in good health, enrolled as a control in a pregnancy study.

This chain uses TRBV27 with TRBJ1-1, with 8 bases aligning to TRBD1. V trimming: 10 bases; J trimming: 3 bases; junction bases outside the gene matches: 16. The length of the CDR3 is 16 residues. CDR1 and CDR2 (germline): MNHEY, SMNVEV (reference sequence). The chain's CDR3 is CATNKYYRGGYTEAFF. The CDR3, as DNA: TGTGCCACAAACAAGTATTACAGGGGGGGGTACACTGAAGCTTTCTTT.

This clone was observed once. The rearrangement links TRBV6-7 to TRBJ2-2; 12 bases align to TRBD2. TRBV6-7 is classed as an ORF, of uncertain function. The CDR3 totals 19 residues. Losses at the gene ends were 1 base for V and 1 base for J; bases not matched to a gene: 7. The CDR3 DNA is TGTGCCAGCAGTTACTTCCCGCCTAGCGGGGGGGGGAACACCGGGGAGCTGTTTTTT. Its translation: CASSYFPPSGGGNTGELFF.

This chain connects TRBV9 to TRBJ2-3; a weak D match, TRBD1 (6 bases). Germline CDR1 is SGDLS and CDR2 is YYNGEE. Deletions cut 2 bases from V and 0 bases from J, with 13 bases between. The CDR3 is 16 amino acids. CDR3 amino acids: CASSVTGFESTDTQYF. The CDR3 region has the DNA TGTGCCAGCAGCGTTACAGGGTTCGAGAGCACAGATACGCAGTATTTT. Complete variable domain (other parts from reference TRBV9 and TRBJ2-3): DSGVTQTPKHLITATGQRVTLRCSPRSGDLSVYWYQQSLDQGLQFLIQYYNGEERAKGNILERFSAQQFPDLHSELNLSSLELGDSALYFCASSVTGFESTDTQYFGPGTRLTVL.

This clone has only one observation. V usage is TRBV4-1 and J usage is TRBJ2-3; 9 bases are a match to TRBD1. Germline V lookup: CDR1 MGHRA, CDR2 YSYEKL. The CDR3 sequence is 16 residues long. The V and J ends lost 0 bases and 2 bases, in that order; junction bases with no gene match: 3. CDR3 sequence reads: CASSQEGTGTTDTQYF. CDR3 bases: TGCGCCAGCAGCCAAGAGGGGACAGGGACCACAGATACGCAGTATTTT.

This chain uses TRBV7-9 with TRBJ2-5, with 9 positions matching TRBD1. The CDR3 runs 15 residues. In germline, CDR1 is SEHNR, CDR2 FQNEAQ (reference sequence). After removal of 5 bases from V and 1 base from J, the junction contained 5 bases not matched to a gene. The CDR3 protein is CASSADRGVQETQYF. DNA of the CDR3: TGTGCCAGCAGCGCCGACAGGGGGGTCCAAGAGACCCAGTACTTC.

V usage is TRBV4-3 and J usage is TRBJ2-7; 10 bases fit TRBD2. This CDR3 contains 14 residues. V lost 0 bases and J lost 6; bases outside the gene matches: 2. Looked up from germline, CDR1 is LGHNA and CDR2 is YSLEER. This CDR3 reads CASSQDLAGAEQYF. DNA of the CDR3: TGCGCCAGCAGCCAAGATCTAGCGGGGGCCGAGCAGTACTTC.

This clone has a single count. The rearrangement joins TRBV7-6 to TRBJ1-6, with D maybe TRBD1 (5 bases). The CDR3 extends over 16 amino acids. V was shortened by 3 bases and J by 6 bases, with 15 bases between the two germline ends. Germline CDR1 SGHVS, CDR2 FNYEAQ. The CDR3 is CASSLTTAAFNSPLHF. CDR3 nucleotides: TGTGCCAGCAGCTTGACGACAGCCGCTTTTAATTCACCCCTCCACTTT.

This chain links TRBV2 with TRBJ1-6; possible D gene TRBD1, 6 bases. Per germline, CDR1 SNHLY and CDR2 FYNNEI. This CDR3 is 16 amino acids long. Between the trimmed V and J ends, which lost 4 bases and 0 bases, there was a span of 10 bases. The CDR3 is CASSVMDSSYNSPLHF. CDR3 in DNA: TGTGCCAGCAGTGTTATGGACAGCTCCTATAATTCACCCCTCCACTTT.

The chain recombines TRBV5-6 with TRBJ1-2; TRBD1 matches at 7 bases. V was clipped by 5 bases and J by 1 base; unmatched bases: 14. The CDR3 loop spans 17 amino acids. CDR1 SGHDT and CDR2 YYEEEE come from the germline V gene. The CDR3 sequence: CASSQSRGRRSNYGYTF. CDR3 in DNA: TGTGCCAGCAGTCAATCTAGGGGGCGGAGAAGTAACTATGGCTACACCTTC. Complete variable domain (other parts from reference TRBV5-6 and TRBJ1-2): DAGVTQSPTHLIKTRGQQVTLRCSPKSGHDTVSWYQQALGQGPQFIFQYYEEEERQRGNFPDRFSGHQFPNYSSELNVNALLLGDSALYLCASSQSRGRRSNYGYTFGSGTRLTVV.

This CDR3 is CASSQGAGEYNEQFF. Written as DNA, the CDR3 is TGCGCCAGCAGCCAAGGAGCGGGGGAGTACAATGAGCAGTTCTTC. The V call is TRBV4-3, the J call TRBJ2-1; 8 bases fit TRBD2. V lost 1 base to trimming and J lost 4 bases; unmatched junction nucleotides: 3. This CDR3 comprises 15 residues. Per the germline V gene, CDR1 is LGHNA and CDR2 is YSLEER.

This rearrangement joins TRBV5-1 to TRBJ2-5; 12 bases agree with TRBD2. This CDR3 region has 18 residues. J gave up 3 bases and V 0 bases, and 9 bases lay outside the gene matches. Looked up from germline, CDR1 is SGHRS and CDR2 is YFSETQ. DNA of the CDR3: TGCGCCAGCAGCTTGGGGACTAGCGGGACGGTAAACGAAGAGACCCAGTACTTC. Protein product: CASSLGTSGTVNEETQYF.

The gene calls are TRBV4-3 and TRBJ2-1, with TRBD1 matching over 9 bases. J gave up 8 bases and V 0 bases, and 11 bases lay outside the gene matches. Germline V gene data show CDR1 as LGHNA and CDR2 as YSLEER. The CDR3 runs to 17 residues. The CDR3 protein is CASSQEKGTGTLDEQFF. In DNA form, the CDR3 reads TGCGCCAGCAGCCAAGAGAAAGGGACAGGGACCTTGGATGAGCAGTTCTTC.

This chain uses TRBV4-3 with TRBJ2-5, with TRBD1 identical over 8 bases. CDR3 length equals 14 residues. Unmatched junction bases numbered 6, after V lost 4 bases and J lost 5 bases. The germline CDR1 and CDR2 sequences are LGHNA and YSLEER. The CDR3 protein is CASSPDRGYETQYF. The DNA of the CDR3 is TGCGCCAGCAGCCCCGACAGGGGATATGAGACCCAGTACTTC.

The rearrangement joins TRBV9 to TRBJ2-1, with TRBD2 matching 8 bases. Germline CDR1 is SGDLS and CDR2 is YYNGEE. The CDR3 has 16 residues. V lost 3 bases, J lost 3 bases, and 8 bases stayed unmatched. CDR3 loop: CASSAMRGANYNEQFF. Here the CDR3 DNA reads TGTGCCAGCAGCGCGATGCGGGGGGCAAACTACAATGAGCAGTTCTTC.

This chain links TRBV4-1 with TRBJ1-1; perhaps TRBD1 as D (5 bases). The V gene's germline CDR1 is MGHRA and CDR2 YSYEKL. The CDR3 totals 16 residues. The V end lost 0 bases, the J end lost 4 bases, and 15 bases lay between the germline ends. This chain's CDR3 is CASSQDPGGGATEAFF. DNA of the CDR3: TGCGCCAGCAGCCAAGATCCGGGGGGTGGGGCCACTGAAGCTTTCTTT.

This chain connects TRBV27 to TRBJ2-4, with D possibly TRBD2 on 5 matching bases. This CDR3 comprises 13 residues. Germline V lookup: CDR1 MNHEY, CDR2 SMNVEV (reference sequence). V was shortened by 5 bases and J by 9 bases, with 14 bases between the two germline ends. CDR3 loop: CASSPRLARIQYF. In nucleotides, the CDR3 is TGTGCCAGCAGTCCCCGGCTAGCACGCATTCAGTACTTC.

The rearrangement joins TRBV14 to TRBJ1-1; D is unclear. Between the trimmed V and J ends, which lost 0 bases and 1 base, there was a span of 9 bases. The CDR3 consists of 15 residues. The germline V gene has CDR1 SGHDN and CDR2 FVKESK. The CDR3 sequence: CASSQDASRNTEAFF. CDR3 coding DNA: TGTGCCAGCAGCCAAGATGCTAGCAGGAACACTGAAGCTTTCTTT.

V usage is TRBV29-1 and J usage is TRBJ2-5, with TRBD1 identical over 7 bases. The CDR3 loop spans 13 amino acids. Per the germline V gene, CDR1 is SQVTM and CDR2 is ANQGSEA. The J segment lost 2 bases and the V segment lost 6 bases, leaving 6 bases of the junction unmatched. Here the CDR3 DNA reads TGCAGCGTGGCTACAGGGGATCAAGAGACCCAGTACTTC. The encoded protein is CSVATGDQETQYF.

The CDR3 loop reads CASKEGQGAYEQYF. The DNA for the CDR3 is TGTGCCAGCAAAGAGGGACAGGGGGCTTACGAGCAGTACTTC. This chain joins TRBV6-1 and TRBJ2-7, with 12 nucleotides matching TRBD1. Germline CDR1 reads MNHNS; CDR2 reads SASEGT. This CDR3 has 14 amino acids. The V gene end was trimmed by 7 bases and the J gene end by 4 bases; junction bases not matched to a gene: 5.

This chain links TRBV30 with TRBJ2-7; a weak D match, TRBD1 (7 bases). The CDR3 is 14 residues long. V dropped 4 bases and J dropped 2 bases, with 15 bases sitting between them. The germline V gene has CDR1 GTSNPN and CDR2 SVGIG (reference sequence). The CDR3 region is CAWTVRGVPYEQYF. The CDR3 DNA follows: TGTGCCTGGACCGTCAGGGGGGTACCCTACGAGCAGTACTTC. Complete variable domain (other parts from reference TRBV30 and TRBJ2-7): SQTIHQWPATLVQPVGSPLSLECTVEGTSNPNLYWYRQAAGRGLQLLFYSVGIGQISSEVPQNLSASRPQDRQFILSSKKLLLSDSGFYLCAWTVRGVPYEQYFGPGTRLTVT.

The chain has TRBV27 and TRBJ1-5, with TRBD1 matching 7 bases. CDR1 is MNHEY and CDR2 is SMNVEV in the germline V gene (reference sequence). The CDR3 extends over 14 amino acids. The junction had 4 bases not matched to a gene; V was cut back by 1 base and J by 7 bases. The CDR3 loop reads CASSLYSGGQPQHF. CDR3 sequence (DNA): TGTGCCAGCAGTTTATATTCAGGGGGACAGCCCCAGCATTTT.

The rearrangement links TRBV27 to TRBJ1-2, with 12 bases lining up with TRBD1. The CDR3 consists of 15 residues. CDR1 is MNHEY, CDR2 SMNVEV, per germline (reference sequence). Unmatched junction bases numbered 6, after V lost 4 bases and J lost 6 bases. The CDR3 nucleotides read TGTGCCAGCAGTTCCTCCGGGACAGGGGGCGATGGCTACACCTTC. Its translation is CASSSSGTGGDGYTF.

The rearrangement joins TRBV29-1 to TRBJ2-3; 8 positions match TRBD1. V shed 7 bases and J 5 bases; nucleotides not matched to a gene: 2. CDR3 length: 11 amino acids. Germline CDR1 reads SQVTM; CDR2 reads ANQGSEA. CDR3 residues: CSAGQGDTQYF. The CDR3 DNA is TGCAGCGCCGGACAGGGAGATACGCAGTATTTT.